Listed here are 10 T cell receptor beta chains from one sample, sequenced in a study of regulatory T cells in long-lasting Graves disease. Noted time point: persistent/refractory GD, antithyroid drugs over 5 years with positive TRAb. PBMC RNA served as the TCR library source. CDR3 regions were amplified by Arm-PCR using iRepertoire HTBI primers to build TCR beta libraries. Each CDR3 protein gets one entry after TCRdb re-called the multiplex PCR reads with MiXCR. The repertoire holds under 500,000 distinct CDR3 sequences, with less than 25% as singletons. The sequences come from peripheral blood mononuclear cells (PBMCs), collected when the disease was refractory, from a patient treated with antithyroid drugs. All receptors derive from a female donor with Graves disease.

This clonotype was observed at least ten times. This rearrangement joins TRBV28 to TRBJ2-7, with 7 bases identical to TRBD1. Trimming took 6 bases from V and 6 from J; bases not matched to a gene: 2. This CDR3 comprises 11 residues. The germline V gene has CDR1 MDHEN and CDR2 SYDVKM. Written as DNA, the CDR3 is TGTGCCAGCAGAGGGGGCCTCGAGCAGTACTTC. It codes for CASRGGLEQYF.

This clonotype was seen a handful of times. The V and J genes are TRBV20-1 and TRBJ2-7; tentatively, D is TRBD1 (5 bases). Germline V gene sequence: CDR1 DFQATT, CDR2 SNEGSKA (reference sequence). The germline V and J ends were trimmed by 3 bases and 3 bases, with 15 bases remaining between them. The CDR3 runs 14 residues. CDR3 coding DNA: TGCAGTGCTAGGGGTGAGACAGCGAACTACGAGCAGTACTTC. It translates to CSARGETANYEQYF.

The CDR3 sequence: CSAKTGTGHTEAFF. In nucleotides, the CDR3 is TGCAGTGCAAAAACCGGGACAGGGCACACTGAAGCTTTCTTT. V is TRBV20-1 and J is TRBJ1-1; 9 bases are a match to TRBD1. The length of the CDR3 is 14 residues. From germline, CDR1 is DFQATT and CDR2 SNEGSKA (reference sequence). The junction had 8 bases not matched to a gene; V was cut back by 6 bases and J by 3 bases.

In its sample, this clonotype was seen many times. The V call is TRBV30, the J call TRBJ1-2; D gene ambiguous. This CDR3 contains 12 residues. The germline V gene encodes CDR1 GTSNPN and CDR2 SVGIG (reference sequence). Trimming removed 3 bases from V and 5 bases from J, with 10 bases in between. The CDR3 reads CAWSDGRYGYTF. Here the CDR3 DNA reads TGTGCCTGGAGCGATGGACGGTATGGCTACACCTTC.

This chain connects TRBV9 to TRBJ2-5, with TRBD2 matching over 7 bases. Germline values: CDR1 SGDLS, CDR2 YYNGEE. CDR3 length equals 14 residues. V shed 0 bases and J 5 bases; nucleotides not matched to a gene: 4. The CDR3: CASSVAGRAETQYF. In DNA form, the CDR3 reads TGTGCCAGCAGCGTAGCGGGGAGGGCGGAGACCCAGTACTTC.

The rearrangement joins TRBV5-5 to TRBJ2-3; D ambiguous. Trimming removed 0 bases from V and 6 bases from J, with 5 bases in between. This CDR3 has 12 amino acids. The germline V gene has CDR1 SGHKS and CDR2 YYEKEE (reference sequence). In DNA form, the CDR3 reads TGTGCCAGCAGCTTGGAGGCGGATACGCAGTATTTT. Its translation is CASSLEADTQYF.

This clonotype appeared many times. The gene calls are TRBV30 and TRBJ1-1, with 7 bases matching TRBD1. Germline V gene lookup returns CDR1 GTSNPN and CDR2 SVGIG (reference sequence). The V and J ends lost 0 bases and 9 bases, in that order; junction bases with no gene match: 16. This CDR3 is built from 16 residues. This CDR3 reads CAWSVPFEEGRGKAFF. The DNA for the CDR3 is TGTGCCTGGAGTGTACCATTCGAGGAGGGCAGGGGGAAAGCTTTCTTT.

This clonotype has ten or more counts. The CDR3 protein is CASNRGVGIGTEAFF. CDR3 DNA: TGTGCCAGCAACCGAGGGGTGGGCATTGGCACTGAAGCTTTCTTT. J is TRBJ1-1 and V is TRBV6-1; tentatively, D is TRBD1 (5 bases). V dropped 7 bases and J dropped 4 bases, with 19 bases sitting between them. CDR3 length: 15 residues. The germline CDR1 and CDR2 sequences are MNHNS and SASEGT.

The sample holds many counts of this clonotype. This chain uses TRBV12-3 or TRBV12-4 with TRBJ1-5; 7 bases map to TRBD1. V was clipped by 5 bases and J by 7 bases; unmatched bases: 11. This CDR3 spans 15 amino acids. The CDR3 nucleotides are TGTGCCAGCAGTCCCAGACAGGGAAGGGGCCAGCCCCAGCATTTT. As protein: CASSPRQGRGQPQHF.

The chain joins TRBV13 to TRBJ1-1, with unresolved D. In germline, CDR1 is PRHDT, CDR2 FYEKMQ (reference sequence). This CDR3 is built from 15 residues. Trimming removed 3 bases at V and 1 base at J, with 12 bases between. CDR3 in amino acids: CASSFLGFGNTEAFF. For the CDR3, the DNA is TGTGCCAGCAGCTTCCTTGGGTTCGGGAACACTGAAGCTTTCTTT.